This T cell receptor (beta chain) was found in a study of blood T cells in healthy people across ages. Regarding the study as a whole: The long-lived group displayed more naive CD4+ cells, plus higher diversity, than the aged donors did.

As to this clonotype: The antigen is unknown.

PBMCs, at least 6 million per sample, were isolated. V was trimmed by 6 bases and J by 0 bases, leaving 12 bases between them. Germline V gene data show CDR1 as MDHEN and CDR2 as SYDVKM. The CDR3 runs 14 residues. Primed by a sample-barcoded 5' primer and a J-beta primer mix, a second PCR proceeded for 7 to 11 cycles. Via MiXCR, TCRdb re-called the 5' RACE reads, giving one row per CDR3 protein. Of 750,000 to 850,000 distinct CDR3 sequences in the sample, just under 25% were seen once. These records were also assigned to another study, of T cells of mothers and their children. That report notes: For the second PCR, the M1S primer put in sample barcodes and 2-4 random nucleotides. Unrelated pairs and related pairs have their TCR recombination output shaped similarly by thymic selection.

This TCR was sampled from a boy aged 5-17 years in good health. The V call is TRBV28, the J call TRBJ2-7; D assignment may be TRBD1 or TRBD2 (5 bases each). Sample: blood. The CDR3 sequence is CASSRFGGSYEQYF. The DNA for the CDR3 is TGTGCCAGCAGCCGCTTTGGGGGCTCCTACGAGCAGTACTTC.